The 24 T cell receptor beta chains reported below all come from one sample, sequenced in a study of blood T cells in healthy people across ages. Using a J-beta primer mix together with a sample-barcoded 5' primer, a second PCR was run for roughly 6 to 11 cycles. MiXCR, run by TCRdb on the 5' RACE reads, gives a single entry per CDR3 protein. The table includes about 640,000 distinct CDR3 sequences, about 53% detected once. Sequencing was carried out using blood. The source is a man in his fifties or sixties in good health.

This clonotype was counted a single time. The chain joins TRBV10-3 to TRBJ1-5; no clear D gene. Looked up from germline, CDR1 is ENHRY and CDR2 is SYGVKD. The CDR3 has 14 amino acids. Trimming took 3 bases from V and 2 from J, leaving 8 bases between them. The chain's CDR3 is CAISDQAGNQPQHF. The CDR3, as DNA: TGTGCCATCAGTGATCAGGCAGGCAATCAGCCCCAGCATTTT.

CDR3 loop: CASSPQRGVYNEQFF. As DNA, the CDR3 is TGTGCCAGCAGCCCCCAGCGGGGGGTATACAATGAGCAGTTCTTC. This rearrangement joins TRBV28 to TRBJ2-1; 9 positions agree with TRBD2. The V gene end was trimmed by 6 bases and the J gene end by 4 bases; junction bases not matched to a gene: 7. The germline CDR1 and CDR2 sequences are MDHEN and SYDVKM. The CDR3 has 15 residues.

Only a few counts were recorded for this clonotype. The rearrangement joins TRBV5-1 to TRBJ1-2; D unresolved. Deletions cut 0 bases from V and 8 bases from J, with 11 bases between. CDR3 length: 13 residues. Germline V gives CDR1 SGHRS, CDR2 YFSETQ. The CDR3 nucleotides read TGCGCCAGCAGCTTGGGTCCCCTGGAAGGCTACACCTTC. Amino acid sequence: CASSLGPLEGYTF.

V is TRBV28 and J is TRBJ1-2; D gene ambiguous. The V end was cut by 5 bases, the J end by 1 base, with 8 bases between. The CDR3 sequence is 13 residues long. The germline gives CDR1 MDHEN, CDR2 SYDVKM. Here the CDR3 DNA reads TGTGCCAGCAGTCCGAGATTTAACTATGGCTACACCTTC. This encodes CASSPRFNYGYTF.

For this clonotype: One end of the junction is discordant with germline, which a read error may explain. V and J are TRBV4-1 and TRBJ2-1; TRBD2 agrees at 9 bases. The germline gives CDR1 MGHRA, CDR2 YSYEKL. CDR3 length: 14 residues. Here the CDR3 reads CACSQAGGRVEQFF. DNA for the CDR3: TGCGCCTGCAGCCAGGCGGGGGGGAGGGTTGAGCAGTTCTTC.

CDR3 nucleotide sequence: TGTGCCAGCAGCATCGGGACAGGGTTCCACAATGAGCAGTTCTTC. This gives the protein CASSIGTGFHNEQFF. The genes are TRBV12-3 or TRBV12-4 and TRBJ2-1; the match to TRBD1 covers 9 bases. V trimming: 6 bases; J trimming: 5 bases; junction bases outside the gene matches: 8. The CDR3 consists of 15 residues.

The rearrangement uses TRBV12-3 or TRBV12-4 and TRBJ1-1; D remains ambiguous. V dropped 5 bases and J dropped 7 bases, with 8 bases sitting between them. The length of the CDR3 is 11 residues. This CDR3 is CASSQMNEAFF. The CDR3 region has the DNA TGTGCCAGCAGTCAAATGAATGAAGCTTTCTTT.

On this clonotype: A single base separates this from a much larger clone, so it may be a read error. The limits of the CDR3 on the DNA are not certain, so only TCRdb's listed CDR3 is given. V is TRBV29-1 and J is TRBJ1-2; TRBD1, the table's D call, was not compared with the DNA. Ends included, the CDR3 has 13 residues. Germline CDR1 reads SQVTM; CDR2 reads ANQGSEA. Here the CDR3 reads CSVDKGTVYGCTF.

This clonotype was picked up a small number of times. V gene TRBV18 combines with J gene TRBJ1-5; D uncertain. The CDR3 is 12 amino acids. In germline, CDR1 is KGHSH, CDR2 LQKENI. Between the trimmed V and J ends, which lost 3 bases and 6 bases, there was a span of 6 bases. The CDR3 nucleotides are TGTGCCAGCTCACCGCAAGGTCAGCCCCAGCATTTT. Translating gives CASSPQGQPQHF.

The rearrangement uses TRBV6-1 and TRBJ2-7, with a possible D match to TRBD1 (5 bases). The V gene lost 6 bases and the J gene lost 0 bases, with 12 bases spanning the gap. The CDR3 extends over 14 amino acids. Germline V lookup: CDR1 MNHNS, CDR2 SASEGT. Here the CDR3 DNA reads TGTGCCAGCAGCGAGCAGGACAACTCCTACGAGCAGTACTTC. The encoded protein is CASSEQDNSYEQYF.

This clonotype was observed a single time. This chain joins TRBV10-2 and TRBJ2-7; the D is unclear. Germline V lookup: CDR1 WSHSY, CDR2 SAAADI. Trimming left V 11 bases short and J 2 bases short, with 10 bases between. The CDR3 is made up of 11 amino acids. The CDR3 sequence: CASGPTYEQYF. The CDR3 DNA is TGCGCCTCCGGGCCGACCTACGAGCAGTACTTC.

This rearrangement joins TRBV14 to TRBJ1-2; maybe TRBD1 (5 bases). This CDR3 spans 13 amino acids. The germline gives CDR1 SGHDN, CDR2 FVKESK. V lost 0 bases and J 8 bases, leaving 10 bases between the germline ends. The CDR3 DNA sequence: TGTGCCAGCAGCCAAGAGTTCCGGGGGGGCTACACCTTC. This codes for CASSQEFRGGYTF.

This clonotype was seen a handful of times. V gene TRBV20-1 combines with J gene TRBJ2-1; 8 nucleotides match TRBD1. J was trimmed by 5 bases and V by 8 bases; bases with no gene match: 8. The germline V gene encodes CDR1 DFQATT and CDR2 SNEGSKA (reference sequence). The CDR3 runs 13 residues. The CDR3 loop reads CSSRDRINNEQFF. CDR3 DNA sequence: TGCAGTTCCCGGGACAGGATAAACAATGAGCAGTTCTTC.

The rearrangement links TRBV7-2 to TRBJ1-2; possible D gene TRBD1, 5 bases. CDR3 length equals 15 residues. V lost 5 bases, J lost 3 bases, and 16 bases lay in between. Germline V gene data show CDR1 as SGHTA and CDR2 as FQGNSA. The CDR3 nucleotides read TGTGCCAGCAGCATACTAAGGGACGGCGACTATGGCTACACCTTC. Amino acid sequence: CASSILRDGDYGYTF.

This rearrangement joins TRBV10-3 to TRBJ2-3; TRBD2 aligns across 13 bases. The V and J ends lost 10 bases and 0 bases, in that order; junction bases with no gene match: 10. CDR1 and CDR2 (germline): ENHRY, SYGVKD. The CDR3 is 17 residues long. For the CDR3, the DNA is TGTGCCACGACGCGAAGACTAGCGGGGGGTAGCACAGATACGCAGTATTTT. Translation gives CATTRRLAGGSTDTQYF.

This clonotype has only a few counts. This rearrangement joins TRBV7-9 to TRBJ2-5; no firm D call. CDR1 and CDR2 (germline): SEHNR, FQNEAQ (reference sequence). V was cut by 4 bases and J by 5 bases, with 14 bases left in between. The CDR3 runs to 14 residues. CDR3 protein: CASSSPPLSETQYF. The DNA for the CDR3 is TGTGCCAGCAGCTCCCCTCCTCTAAGCGAGACCCAGTACTTC.

The rearrangement links TRBV5-1 to TRBJ2-4; D may be TRBD1 or TRBD2 (5 bases each). TRBJ2-7 matches the DNA end more closely, so the J call is doubtful. The CDR3 consists of 15 residues. Germline CDR1 and CDR2: SGHRS and YFSETQ. The DNA of the CDR3 is TGCGCCAGCAGCTTGAATCGGGGCTTCGGGTACGAGCAGTACTTC. It yields the protein CASSLNRGFGYEQYF.

V usage is TRBV4-1 and J usage is TRBJ1-3, with D unresolved. The germline CDR1 and CDR2 sequences are MGHRA and YSYEKL. V lost 1 base to trimming and J lost 0 bases, with 7 bases between them. The CDR3 length is 15 residues. As DNA, the CDR3 is TGCGCCAGCAGCCAAGCGCCGTTCTCTGGAAACACCATATATTTT. This sequence encodes CASSQAPFSGNTIYF.

This chain uses TRBV20-1 with TRBJ2-3; 11 bases map to TRBD2. The ends lost 0 bases at V and 5 bases at J; junction bases unmatched: 7. The CDR3 length is 16 residues. Per germline, CDR1 DFQATT and CDR2 SNEGSKA (reference sequence). CDR3 sequence reads: CSARDRTSGSRDTQYF. In DNA, the CDR3 is TGCAGTGCTAGAGATAGAACTAGCGGGAGCCGAGATACGCAGTATTTT.

This clonotype was picked up a small number of times. The chain has TRBV11-2 and TRBJ2-4; possible D gene TRBD1, 5 bases. The better agreement between TRBJ2-7 and the DNA end casts doubt on the J call. The CDR3 totals 14 residues. Per germline, CDR1 SGHAT and CDR2 FQNNGV. The CDR3 DNA reads TGTGCCAGCAGCTTAGCAGGGTTGGTCTACGAGCAGTACTTC. Protein product: CASSLAGLVYEQYF.

The V call is TRBV10-3, the J call TRBJ2-5; weak D call: TRBD2 (5 bases). V was trimmed by 3 bases and J by 5 bases, leaving 13 bases between them. The CDR3 length is 14 residues. CDR1 is ENHRY and CDR2 is SYGVKD in the germline V gene. The CDR3 nucleotides are TGTGCCATCAGTGATCTAGCTCATCAGGAGACCCAGTACTTC. It is translated as CAISDLAHQETQYF.

The V gene is TRBV9, the J gene TRBJ2-3; 13 bases match TRBD2. In germline, CDR1 is SGDLS, CDR2 YYNGEE. CDR3 size: 16 residues. Germline trimming cut 0 bases from V and 7 bases from J; bases unmatched to any gene: 5. The CDR3 nucleotides are TGTGCCAGCAGCGTAGCCACTAGCGGGGGGGCAAATACGCAGTATTTT. It specifies CASSVATSGGANTQYF.

This clonotype was seen a handful of times. This CDR3 is CASSAADQETQYF. The CDR3 bases are TGTGCCAGCAGCGCGGCGGACCAAGAGACCCAGTACTTC. This chain uses TRBV25-1 with TRBJ2-5, with D unclear. Germline assignment: CDR1 MGHDK and CDR2 SYGVNS. This CDR3 contains 13 residues. The V gene lost 6 bases and the J gene lost 0 bases, with 8 bases spanning the gap.

The rearrangement links TRBV25-1 to TRBJ1-4, with 7 bases fitting TRBD1. In germline, CDR1 is MGHDK, CDR2 SYGVNS. This CDR3 is built from 14 residues. The junction had 4 bases not matched to a gene; V was cut back by 3 bases and J by 6 bases. The CDR3 sequence: CASSDGRGDEKLFF. The DNA for the CDR3 is TGTGCCAGCAGTGATGGCAGGGGGGATGAAAAACTGTTTTTT.